This TCR beta chain came from a study of blood T cell repertoires in COVID-19. CDR3 length equals 17 residues. Germline V gives CDR1 LNHDA, CDR2 SQIVND (reference sequence). With 4 bases clipped from V and 3 bases from J, the junction kept 4 bases outside the gene matches. Repertoires were generated with immunoSEQ multiplex PCR, while TCRdb's copy carries only in-frame clones and drops some. Of approximately 290,000 clones listed, approximately 83% are singletons. This receptor was identified in a person aged 65 to 79 with COVID-19, enrolled during active disease. Sequencing was performed on peripheral blood. The chain links TRBV19 to TRBJ2-1; 15 bases map to TRBD2. The CDR3 is CASSTRTSGRVYNEQFF. In DNA, the CDR3 is TGTGCCAGTAGTACAAGGACTAGCGGGAGGGTCTACAATGAGCAGTTCTTC.